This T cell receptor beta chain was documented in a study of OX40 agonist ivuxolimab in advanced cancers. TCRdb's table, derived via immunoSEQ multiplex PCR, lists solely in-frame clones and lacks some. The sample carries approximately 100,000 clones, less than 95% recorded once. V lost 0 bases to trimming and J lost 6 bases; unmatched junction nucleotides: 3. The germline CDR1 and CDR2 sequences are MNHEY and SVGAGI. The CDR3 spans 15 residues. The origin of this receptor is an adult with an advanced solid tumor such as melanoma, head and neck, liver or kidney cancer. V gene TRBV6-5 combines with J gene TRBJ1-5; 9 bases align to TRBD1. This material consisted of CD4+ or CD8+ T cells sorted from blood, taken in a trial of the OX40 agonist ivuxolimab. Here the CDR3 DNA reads TGTGCCAGCAGTTACTCCGTGACAGGGGGTCAGCCCCAGCATTTT. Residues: CASSYSVTGGQPQHF.